The clone carrying this TCR beta chain was seen only a few times. This sample is part of a study of cytomegalovirus exposure and HLA in healthy donors. Trimming pared 2 bases from V and 2 bases from J, leaving 10 bases between. The CDR3 runs to 14 residues. CDR1 MNHNY and CDR2 SVGAGI come from the germline V gene (reference sequence). The PCR had 60 Vbeta and 13 Jbeta primers. The data were produced by immunoSEQ multiplex PCR, yet TCRdb's version contains in-frame clones alone and is incomplete. The sample holds 85,000 to 100,000 clones, 55% to 75% seen once. The sequence was collected from a man between 45 and 60 years old in good health and CMV-seronegative. This sequence joins TRBV6-6 and TRBJ2-7; tentative D call: TRBD1 (5 bases). The material sequenced was PBMCs. CDR3 in DNA: TGTGCCAGCAGTTACCTAGACAGCACCTACGAGCAGTACTTC. This encodes CASSYLDSTYEQYF.